The T cell receptor beta chain under discussion was sequenced for a study of molecular identifiers for immune sequencing clone quantification. About the study: Five portions were made in replicates from RNA of 20,000 or 100,000 naive CD8 cells, and four underwent sequencing.

Investigators produced naive CD8 libraries from roughly 20,000 to 1,000,000 sorted cells, drawing on 10%, 30% or 50% RNA. The sorting of naive CD8 T cells used the CD8+CD4-CCR7+CD45RA+ phenotype. About this clonotype itself: The target antigen is unknown. One end of the junction varies from germline; a read error may be responsible.

Study outcomes and limitations: Highly expanded clone sizes could be underestimated by identical TCR molecules sharing a barcode.

CDR3 length: 14 residues. Germline-derived CDR1 and CDR2 are MNHEY and SMNVEV (reference sequence). Via MiXCR, TCRdb re-called the PCR reads, giving one row per CDR3 protein. Here the sample spans about 640,000 distinct CDR3 sequences, just under 20% being singletons. The source of this sequence is a human donor in good health. Some libraries in this study had Jurkat cell RNA spiked in. Sequencing input: naive CD8+ T cells from blood, with Jurkat cell RNA spiked in. Subset described: FACS-sorted CD8+CD4-CCR7+CD45RA+ naive T cells. The J gene is TRBJ2-2, the V gene TRBV27; D is uncertain. The CDR3 coding sequence is TGTACCAGCACCAACACGGGTCTCCCCGGGGAGCTGTTTTTT. Its protein product is CTSTNTGLPGELFF.